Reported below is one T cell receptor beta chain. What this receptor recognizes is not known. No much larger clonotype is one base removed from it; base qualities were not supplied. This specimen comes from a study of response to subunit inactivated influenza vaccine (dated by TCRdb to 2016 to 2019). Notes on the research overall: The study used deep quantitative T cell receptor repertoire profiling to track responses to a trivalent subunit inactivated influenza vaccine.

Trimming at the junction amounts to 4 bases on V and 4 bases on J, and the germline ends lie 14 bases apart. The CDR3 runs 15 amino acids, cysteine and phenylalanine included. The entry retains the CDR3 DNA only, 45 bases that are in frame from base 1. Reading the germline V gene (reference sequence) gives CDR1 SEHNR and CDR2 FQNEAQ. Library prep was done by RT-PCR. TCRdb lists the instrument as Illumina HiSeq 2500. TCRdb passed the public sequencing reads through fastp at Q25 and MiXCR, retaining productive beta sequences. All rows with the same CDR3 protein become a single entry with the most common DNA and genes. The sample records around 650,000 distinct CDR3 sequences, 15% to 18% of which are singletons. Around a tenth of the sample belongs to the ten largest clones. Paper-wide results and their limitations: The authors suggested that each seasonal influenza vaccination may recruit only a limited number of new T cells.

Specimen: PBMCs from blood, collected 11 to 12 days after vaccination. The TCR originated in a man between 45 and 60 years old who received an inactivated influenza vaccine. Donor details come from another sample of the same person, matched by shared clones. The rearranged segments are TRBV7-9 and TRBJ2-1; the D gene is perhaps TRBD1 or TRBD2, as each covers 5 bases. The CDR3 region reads CASSSPGPSYNEQFF. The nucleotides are TGTGCCAGCAGCTCCCCGGGACCCTCTTACAATGAGCAGTTCTTC.